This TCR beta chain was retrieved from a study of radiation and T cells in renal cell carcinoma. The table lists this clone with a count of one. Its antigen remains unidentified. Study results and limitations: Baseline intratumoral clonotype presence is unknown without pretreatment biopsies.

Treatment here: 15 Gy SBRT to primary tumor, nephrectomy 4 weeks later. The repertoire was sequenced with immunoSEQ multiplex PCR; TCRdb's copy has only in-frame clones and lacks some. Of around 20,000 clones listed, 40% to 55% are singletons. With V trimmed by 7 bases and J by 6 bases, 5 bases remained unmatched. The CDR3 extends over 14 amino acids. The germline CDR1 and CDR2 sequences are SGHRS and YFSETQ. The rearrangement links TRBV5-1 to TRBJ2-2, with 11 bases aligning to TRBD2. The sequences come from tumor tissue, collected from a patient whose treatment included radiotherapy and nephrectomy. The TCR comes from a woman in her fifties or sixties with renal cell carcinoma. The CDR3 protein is CASAVAGGPGELFF. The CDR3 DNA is TGCGCCAGCGCGGTAGCGGGGGGGCCCGGGGAGCTGTTTTTT.